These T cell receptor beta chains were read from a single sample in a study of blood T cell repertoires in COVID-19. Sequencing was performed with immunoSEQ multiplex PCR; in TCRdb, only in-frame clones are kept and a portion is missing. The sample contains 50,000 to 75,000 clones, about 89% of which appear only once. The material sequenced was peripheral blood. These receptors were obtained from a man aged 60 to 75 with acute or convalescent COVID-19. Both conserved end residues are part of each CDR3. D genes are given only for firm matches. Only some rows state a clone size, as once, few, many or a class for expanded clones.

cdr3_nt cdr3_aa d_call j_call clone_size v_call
TGTGCCAGCAGTTTATCTAGACAGGGTGGTATAAATGAAAAACTGTTTTTT CASSLSRQGGINEKLFF TRBD1 TRBJ1-4 - TRBV27
TGTGCCTGGACAGGGGGCCCAGATACGCAGTATTTT CAWTGGPDTQYF TRBD1 TRBJ2-3 - TRBV30
TGTGCCAGCACACCTAGCGGATTACCCTACGAGCAGTACTTC CASTPSGLPYEQYF TRBD2 TRBJ2-7 - TRBV6-6
TGTGCCAGCAGCTTGGGGACCCAGGGGAACCTCTACGAGCAGTACTTC CASSLGTQGNLYEQYF - TRBJ2-7 - TRBV5-8
TGTGCCAGCAGCTTGGCCCCGCGGGCCGGCACTGAAGCTTTCTTT CASSLAPRAGTEAFF - TRBJ1-1 - TRBV5-6
TGTGCCAGCAGCTTAGACAGGGGTATAGTGACCTACGAGCAGTACTTC CASSLDRGIVTYEQYF TRBD1 TRBJ2-7 - TRBV7-8
TGTGCCTGGAGGGGAGGGAACGCGGCGAACACTGAAGCTTTCTTT CAWRGGNAANTEAFF - TRBJ1-1 - TRBV30
TGTGCCAGCAGCCTCGGGGGAAACACCATATATTTT CASSLGGNTIYF - TRBJ1-3 - TRBV9
TGTGCCGGTCACGTCGGGAGTAGGGCCTGTGGCTACACCTTC CAGHVGSRACGYTF - TRBJ1-2 - TRBV6-4
TGTGCCAGCAGCTCGAACCCAGGGGGAAGTCGGGAAAAACTGTTTTTT CASSSNPGGSREKLFF TRBD1 TRBJ1-4 once TRBV11-2
TGTGCCAGTAGTATTCGACAGGGGAGTTCACCCCTCCACTTT CASSIRQGSSPLHF TRBD1 TRBJ1-6 - TRBV19
TGTGCCAGCAGTGATGCCGGCGGAGAAGGGCAGTTCTTC CASSDAGGEGQFF - TRBJ2-1 - TRBV2
TGTGCCAGCAGTGGGGACACAAAGGCTGAAGCTTTCTTT CASSGDTKAEAFF - TRBJ1-1 - TRBV25-1
TGTGCCAGCAGGTACCCCGGGCAGGGCCTCCACTTT CASRYPGQGLHF - TRBJ1-6 - TRBV12-3/TRBV12-4
TGTGCCAGTAGTATAGCGGGGGATAGCAATCAGCCCCAGCATTTT CASSIAGDSNQPQHF - TRBJ1-5 - TRBV19
TGCGCCAGCAGCTCGGGGGACAGGGGGCGTACTGAAGCTTTCTTT CASSSGDRGRTEAFF TRBD1 TRBJ1-1 - TRBV5-1
TGTGCCGTCGGACAGGGCGGCACTGAAGCTTTCTTT CAVGQGGTEAFF TRBD1 TRBJ1-1 - TRBV10-3